The source of this T cell receptor beta chain is a study of control samples from healthy donors and cancer patients. The V end was cut by 3 bases, the J end by 7 bases, with 12 bases between. Germline lookup yields CDR1 WSHSY and CDR2 SAAADI. CDR3 length: 13 amino acids. Sequencing used immunoSEQ multiplex PCR; TCRdb keeps in-frame clones, though not all of them. The profile shows approximately 170,000 clones, approximately 94% of them singletons. This receptor was taken from a man aged 25-45 years in good health. The chain links TRBV10-2 to TRBJ1-2; no clear D. Sequencing used blood. CDR3 coding DNA: TGCGCCAGCAGTGAATTTTTAGCGATTGGCTACACCTTC. It is translated as CASSEFLAIGYTF.